The rows below give T cell receptor beta chains drawn from one sample of a study of shared clonotypes between healthy human individuals. Sequencing was performed with immunoSEQ multiplex PCR; in TCRdb, only in-frame clones are kept and a portion is missing. The data hold about 1.1 million clones, with around 78% observed a single time. The specimen was memory CD4+ T cells from PBMCs. These receptors originate from a man younger than 35 in good health. Some clones in this sample may be carry-over from other donors' samples. Both conserved end residues are part of each CDR3. D genes are given only for firm matches. Clone size is not always given. Where it is, it says once, few, many or a class for expanded clones.

v_call	d_call	clone_size	j_call	cdr3_aa	cdr3_nt
TRBV6-1	TRBD1	.	TRBJ1-2	CASSEMPGQGYGYTF	TGTGCCAGCAGTGAGATGCCGGGACAGGGCTATGGCTACACCTTC
TRBV28	TRBD1	.	TRBJ2-3	CASSLGRDRSPQYF	TGTGCCAGCAGTTTAGGGCGGGACAGGAGCCCGCAGTATTTT
TRBV27	.	.	TRBJ2-6	CASSLAFKGANVLTF	TGTGCCAGCAGCCTGGCCTTTAAAGGGGCCAACGTCCTGACTTTC
TRBV10-3	.	.	TRBJ2-3	CATGTELTDTQYF	TGTGCCACCGGGACGGAACTCACAGATACGCAGTATTTT
TRBV5-4	.	.	TRBJ1-2	CASSSPTKANYGYTF	TGTGCCAGCAGCTCGCCTACTAAAGCAAACTATGGCTACACCTTT
TRBV5-1	TRBD1	.	TRBJ1-1	CASRSATGLITEAFF	TGCGCCAGCAGGAGCGCGACAGGGCTCATCACTGAAGCTTTCTTT
TRBV7-2	.	.	TRBJ1-1	CASSLRQRNTEAFF	TGTGCCAGCAGCTTAAGACAGAGGAACACTGAAGCTTTCTTT
TRBV6-5	.	.	TRBJ2-7	CASSYSSGWPYEQYF	TGTGCCAGCAGTTACTCTAGCGGATGGCCCTACGAGCAGTACTTC
TRBV15	.	.	TRBJ2-7	CATSRAPQYEQYF	TGTGCCACCAGCAGAGCACCCCAGTACGAGCAGTACTTC
TRBV25-1	TRBD1	.	TRBJ2-1	CASSKGQGYNEQFF	TGTGCCAGCAGCAAAGGACAGGGGTACAATGAGCAGTTCTTC
TRBV2	.	.	TRBJ2-7	CASIQEGYEQYF	TGTGCCAGCATTCAAGAGGGATACGAGCAGTACTTC
TRBV7-2	TRBD2	few	TRBJ2-7	CASSLVFPGEGDEQYF	TGTGCCAGCAGCTTAGTCTTTCCGGGGGAGGGCGACGAGCAGTACTTC
TRBV28	TRBD1	few	TRBJ1-3	CASTELTGGRNTIYF	TGTGCCAGCACCGAACTAACAGGGGGAAGAAACACCATATATTTT
TRBV27	TRBD2	.	TRBJ2-5	CASSLNPGRAGTQYF	TGTGCCAGCAGTTTGAACCCCGGGAGGGCCGGGACCCAGTACTTC
TRBV6-1	.	.	TRBJ2-3	CASREGLSTDTQYF	TGTGCCAGCAGGGAGGGGCTGAGCACAGATACGCAGTATTTT
TRBV6-5	.	.	TRBJ1-1	CASEGVGEKGVEAFF	TGTGCCAGCGAAGGGGTGGGAGAGAAGGGAGTTGAAGCTTTCTTT
TRBV6-5	.	many	TRBJ2-1	CASSSYGGGEQFF	TGTGCCAGCAGTTCCTATGGGGGAGGTGAGCAGTTCTTC
TRBV7-3	TRBD2	few	TRBJ2-1	CASSLNGRAGDEQFF	TGTGCCAGCAGCTTAAACGGGAGGGCCGGGGATGAGCAGTTCTTC
TRBV19	TRBD1	.	TRBJ1-2	CATWSGTGVYGYTF	TGTGCCACCTGGTCCGGGACAGGGGTATATGGCTACACCTTC
TRBV6-1	TRBD2	.	TRBJ2-5	CASSGGQVGGSRPETQYF	TGTGCCAGCAGTGGTGGGCAAGTGGGCGGGAGTCGTCCGGAGACCCAGTACTTC
TRBV19	TRBD1	.	TRBJ1-2	CASSSDRGSSGYTF	TGTGCCAGTAGTAGCGACAGGGGGAGTAGTGGCTACACCTTC
TRBV9	.	few	TRBJ1-2	CASTPGRGRSGYTF	TGTGCCAGCACCCCCGGACGGGGTCGGAGTGGCTACACCTTC
TRBV21-1	.	.	TRBJ2-1	CAHQGGEREVPNEQFF	TGTGCCCACCAGGGGGGAGAGCGGGAGGTCCCCAATGAGCAGTTCTTC
TRBV11-3	.	.	TRBJ1-1	CASSQLSGGNTEAFF	TGTGCCAGCAGCCAGTTAAGTGGAGGGAACACTGAAGCTTTCTTT
TRBV2	TRBD2	.	TRBJ2-2	CASSHQGLANTGELFF	TGTGCCAGCAGCCACCAGGGACTAGCGAACACCGGGGAGCTGTTTTTT
TRBV5-1	.	few	TRBJ1-4	CASSVRDVPRKLFF	TGCGCCAGCAGCGTCCGGGACGTGCCCCGAAAACTGTTTTTT
TRBV2	.	many	TRBJ1-2	CASSGRGTFYGYTF	TGTGCCAGCAGCGGGAGGGGGACCTTCTATGGCTACACCTTC
TRBV28	.	.	TRBJ1-1	CASSSPGSVEAFF	TGTGCCAGCAGTTCGCCGGGCAGCGTTGAAGCTTTCTTT
TRBV28	.	.	TRBJ1-1	CASSQGGVLNTEAFF	TGTGCCAGCAGCCAAGGGGGGGTTTTGAACACTGAAGCTTTCTTT
TRBV7-8	.	.	TRBJ1-4	CASSLEAYRHEKLFF	TGTGCCAGCAGCTTAGAGGCCTACAGACACGAAAAACTGTTTTTT
TRBV5-1	TRBD1	many	TRBJ2-7	CASSLSDRGPYEQYF	TGCGCCAGCAGCTTAAGTGACAGGGGCCCCTACGAGCAGTACTTC
TRBV9	TRBD2	.	TRBJ2-7	CASSVLPTGRGGYEQYF	TGTGCCAGCAGCGTTTTACCCACCGGGAGGGGTGGATACGAGCAGTACTTC
TRBV4-2	TRBD2	.	TRBJ2-1	CASSQAFASGSYEQFF	TGTGCCAGCAGCCAAGCTTTTGCTAGCGGGAGCTATGAGCAGTTCTTC
TRBV5-1	.	.	TRBJ1-2	CASSPYSGNYGYTF	TGCGCCAGCAGCCCATATAGCGGAAACTATGGCTACACCTTC
TRBV28	.	.	TRBJ1-3	CASRPGGSGNTIYF	TGTGCCAGCAGGCCCGGGGGATCCGGAAACACCATATATTTT
TRBV6-6	.	.	TRBJ1-5	CATSPRGLSNQPQHF	TGTGCCACATCCCCCCGGGGCCTTAGCAATCAGCCCCAGCATTTT
TRBV29-1	.	.	TRBJ2-7	CSAGRDSEQYF	TGCAGCGCCGGTAGGGATTCCGAGCAGTACTTC
TRBV9	.	.	TRBJ1-6	CASSVSNTINSPLHF	TGTGCCAGCAGCGTATCTAACACCATTAATTCACCCCTCCACTTT
TRBV5-5	.	.	TRBJ2-3	CASSQLGTDTQYF	TGTGCCAGCAGTCAACTGGGCACAGATACGCAGTATTTT
TRBV2	.	few	TRBJ2-7	CASIRSYEQYF	TGTGCCAGCATCAGGTCCTACGAGCAGTACTTC
TRBV10-3	.	once	TRBJ1-5	CAISDSNRPQHF	TGTGCCATCAGTGATAGCAATCGGCCCCAGCATTTT
TRBV27	.	.	TRBJ1-5	CASRPEGIPYSNQPQHF	TGTGCCAGCAGGCCCGAGGGAATACCATATAGCAATCAGCCCCAGCATTTT
TRBV25-1	.	.	TRBJ2-2	CASSYNTGELFF	TGTGCCAGCTCGTATAACACCGGGGAGCTGTTTTTT
TRBV25-1	.	.	TRBJ1-2	CASSDYRSIYGYTF	TGTGCCAGCAGCGATTACAGGAGTATCTATGGCTACACCTTC
TRBV6-1	TRBD1	few	TRBJ1-4	CASSKAGTAYEKLFF	TGTGCCAGCAGTAAAGCGGGGACAGCATATGAAAAACTGTTTTTT
TRBV10-3	.	few	TRBJ2-3	CAISKGEGAQEDTQYF	TGTGCCATCTCCAAGGGGGAGGGGGCGCAAGAAGATACGCAGTATTTT
TRBV18	.	.	TRBJ1-2	CASSPRAPPHYGYTF	TGTGCCAGCTCACCTCGGGCCCCCCCGCACTATGGCTACACCTTC
TRBV30	.	.	TRBJ2-3	CAWSLSTDTQYF	TGTGCCTGGAGCCTAAGTACAGATACGCAGTATTTT
TRBV5-6	.	once	TRBJ1-2	CASSEAAGGYGYTF	TGTGCCAGCAGCGAGGCGGCCGGCGGCTATGGCTACACCTTC
TRBV7-9	.	.	TRBJ1-1	CASSPAAGVNTEAFF	TGTGCCAGCAGCCCCGCCGCGGGGGTTAACACTGAAGCTTTCTTT
TRBV11-2	.	.	TRBJ1-1	CASSLRGGTEAFF	TGTGCCAGCAGCTTGCGGGGGGGCACTGAAGCTTTCTTT
TRBV28	.	.	TRBJ2-5	CASSSVLWATQYF	TGTGCCAGCAGTTCGGTATTGTGGGCGACCCAGTACTTC
TRBV2	TRBD1	.	TRBJ1-5	CASTLGTGGQPQHF	TGTGCCAGCACCCTTGGGACAGGGGGCCAGCCCCAGCATTTT
TRBV28	.	few	TRBJ1-2	CASSLSGPMKVIGGYTF	TGTGCCAGCAGTTTATCTGGCCCTATGAAGGTAATTGGCGGCTACACCTTC
TRBV2	.	.	TRBJ2-5	CASSLFRDTFGGETQYF	TGTGCCAGCAGTCTCTTCCGAGACACCTTTGGGGGGGAGACCCAGTACTTC
TRBV30	.	few	TRBJ1-1	CAWSVTGRNTEAFF	TGTGCCTGGAGTGTCACAGGGAGGAACACTGAAGCTTTCTTT
TRBV5-1	.	.	TRBJ2-2	CASSPNSAGELFF	TGCGCCAGCAGCCCGAATTCCGCCGGGGAGCTGTTTTTT
TRBV19	.	.	TRBJ2-1	CASSQSGLSYNEQFF	TGTGCCAGTAGTCAAAGCGGGTTATCCTACAATGAGCAGTTCTTC
TRBV27	TRBD2	once	TRBJ2-7	CASSGLGLGALGQYF	TGTGCCAGCAGTGGCCTTGGACTAGGGGCTCTTGGGCAGTACTTC
TRBV7-2	.	.	TRBJ2-7	CASSLPPGQNSYEQYF	TGTGCCAGCAGCTTACCTCCGGGGCAAAACTCCTACGAGCAGTACTTC